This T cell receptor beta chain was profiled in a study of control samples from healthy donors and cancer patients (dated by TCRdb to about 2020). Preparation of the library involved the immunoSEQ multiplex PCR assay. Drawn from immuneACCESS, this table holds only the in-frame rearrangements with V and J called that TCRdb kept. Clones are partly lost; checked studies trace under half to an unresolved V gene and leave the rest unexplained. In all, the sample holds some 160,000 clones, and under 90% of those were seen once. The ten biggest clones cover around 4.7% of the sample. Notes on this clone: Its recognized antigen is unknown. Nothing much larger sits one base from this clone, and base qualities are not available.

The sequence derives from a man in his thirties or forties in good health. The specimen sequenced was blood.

The CDR3 protein: CASRGQDKSSYEQYF. At the DNA level, the sequence is TGTGCCAGTAGAGGACAGGATAAGAGCTCCTACGAGCAGTACTTC. Recombination linked TRBV19 to TRBJ2-7, and TRBD1 matches 7 of the central bases. From a lookup of the germline V gene (reference sequence), CDR1 and CDR2 are LNHDA and SQIVND. CDR3 length: 15 amino acids, cysteine to phenylalanine. The retained sequence is limited to the CDR3, 45 bases, with the frame set at the first base. V is trimmed back by 6 bases and J by 0 bases, and the junction contains 8 bases that no gene match accounts for.